The next 13 T cell receptor beta chains were all read from a single sample in a study of T cells in Graves' hyperthyroidism and ophthalmopathy (dated by TCRdb to about 2019). The protocol used for the library was multiplex PCR. The listed sequencing device is Illumina HiSeq 2000. Amplification of TCR beta CDR3 regions was carried out from RNA transcripts. A first-round RT-PCR of the TCR CDR3 used the HTBI primer set with the Qiagen OneStep RT-PCR kit. Using fastp trimming at Q25 and MiXCR clonotype assembly, TCRdb reanalyzed the public sequencing data and kept in-frame beta chains. Rows with a matching CDR3 protein are joined into one entry that keeps the most common DNA and genes. Present in this sample are about 420,000 distinct CDR3 sequences, 15% to 19% of which were seen just once. The ten largest clones take up roughly 7.4% of the sample. The specimen sequenced was blood. The receptors shown here come from a woman under 30 with Graves' hyperthyroidism.

The V gene is TRBV9, the J gene TRBJ1-1, with D maybe TRBD1 (5 bases). Germline CDR1 SGDLS, CDR2 YYNGEE. V lost 0 bases and J 3 bases, leaving 9 bases between the germline ends. The CDR3 contains 14 residues. Here the CDR3 DNA reads TGTGCCAGCAGCGTAGGGGGGACGGACACTGAAGCTTTCTTT. It yields the protein CASSVGGTDTEAFF.

The chain joins TRBV7-2 to TRBJ1-3, with D unclear. The germline V gene has CDR1 SGHTA and CDR2 FQGNSA. Between the trimmed V and J ends, which lost 1 base and 0 bases, there was a span of 10 bases. CDR3 length: 16 amino acids. CDR3 DNA sequence: TGTGCCAGCAGCTTAGTGACGGTCGGCTCTGGAAACACCATATATTTT. This gives the protein CASSLVTVGSGNTIYF.

This clonotype occurred many times. V gene TRBV5-6 combines with J gene TRBJ1-2; 7 bases are shared with TRBD1. Germline V gives CDR1 SGHDT, CDR2 YYEEEE. V was pared by 4 bases and J by 12 bases, with 12 bases of the junction left unmatched. CDR3 size: 13 residues. In DNA, the CDR3 is TGTGCCAGCAGCCCCGGGACAGAGAGTACCCACACCTTC. Translated, it gives CASSPGTESTHTF.

This clonotype has at least ten counts. The V call is TRBV20-1, the J call TRBJ2-1; D tentatively fits TRBD1 or TRBD2 (5 bases each). The length of the CDR3 is 15 residues. Looked up from germline, CDR1 is DFQATT and CDR2 is SNEGSKA (reference sequence). V was pared by 3 bases and J by 5 bases, with 17 bases between. The CDR3 DNA sequence: TGCAGTGCTAGTCCTCGGGGCCCACATCACAATGAGCAGTTCTTC. The encoded protein is CSASPRGPHHNEQFF.

This clonotype was counted ten times or more. The gene calls are TRBV2 and TRBJ1-2, with 9 bases identical to TRBD1. Germline assignment: CDR1 SNHLY and CDR2 FYNNEI. The J segment lost 8 bases and the V segment lost 8 bases, leaving 9 bases of the junction unmatched. This CDR3 is built from 13 residues. CDR3 region: CASGTGQARGYTF. Written as DNA, the CDR3 is TGTGCCAGCGGGACAGGGCAGGCAAGGGGCTACACCTTC.

In its sample, this clonotype was seen a few times. The genes are TRBV10-3 and TRBJ1-4, with no clear D. The CDR3 is 13 residues long. V lost 11 bases and J lost 8, with 18 bases in between. Germline CDR1 ENHRY, CDR2 SYGVKD. The CDR3 here is CAFRVARDEKLFF. The CDR3 DNA reads as TGTGCCTTCCGGGTGGCCCGCGACGAAAAACTGTTTTTT.

The chain combines TRBV29-1 with TRBJ2-7, with D hard to call. This CDR3 has 13 residues. V gave up 4 bases and J gave up 2 bases, with 12 bases separating them. Germline CDR1 reads SQVTM; CDR2 reads ANQGSEA. CDR3 residues: CSVAGGRTYEQYF. Here the CDR3 DNA reads TGCAGCGTTGCCGGCGGCAGAACCTACGAGCAGTACTTC.

This clonotype was detected ten times or more. The V call is TRBV2, the J call TRBJ1-5, with D perhaps TRBD1 (5 bases). The CDR3 sequence is 13 residues long. V lost 8 bases to trimming and J lost 10 bases, with 18 bases between them. Germline V gene sequence: CDR1 SNHLY, CDR2 FYNNEI. The CDR3 region has the DNA TGTGCCAGCGGCGCACAGGACTCCGGACCCCAGCATTTT. It encodes CASGAQDSGPQHF. Combining the CDR3 with reference TRBV2 and TRBJ1-5 gives the whole variable domain EPEVTQTPSHQVTQMGQEVILRCVPISNHLYFYWYRQILGQKVEFLVSFYNNEISEKSEIFDDQFSVERPDGSNFTLKIRSTKLEDSAMYFCASGAQDSGPQHFGDGTRLSIL.

There are many counts of this clonotype. The chain joins TRBV19 to TRBJ2-7; 8 nucleotides agree with TRBD2. The CDR3 totals 15 residues. The V and J ends lost 5 bases and 4 bases, in that order; junction bases with no gene match: 10. Germline V gene lookup returns CDR1 LNHDA and CDR2 SQIVND (reference sequence). The CDR3 here is CASSHPGLGQYEQYF. DNA of the CDR3: TGTGCCAGTAGTCATCCGGGACTAGGACAATACGAGCAGTACTTC.

This clonotype came up many times. This chain connects TRBV2 to TRBJ2-4, with D perhaps matching TRBD1 (5 bases). The CDR3 has 15 residues. Trimming removed 6 bases from V and 0 bases from J, with 12 bases in between. Germline-derived CDR1 and CDR2 are SNHLY and FYNNEI. The CDR3 DNA is TGTGCCAGCAGGCAACAGGTTATAGCCAAAAACATTCAGTACTTC. This gives the protein CASRQQVIAKNIQYF.

This clonotype occurred many times. The V gene is TRBV6-1, the J gene TRBJ2-2, with 7 bases lining up with TRBD2. Germline lookup yields CDR1 MNHNS and CDR2 SASEGT. V was pared by 10 bases and J by 7 bases, with 9 bases of the junction left unmatched. The CDR3 extends over 13 amino acids. The CDR3 bases are TGTGCCACTATGGGGCCGGGAGGCGGGGAGCTGTTTTTT. It yields the protein CATMGPGGGELFF.

There are many counts of this clonotype. This chain connects TRBV3-1 to TRBJ1-1; D ambiguous. Germline CDR1 and CDR2: LGHDT and YNNKEL (reference sequence). The CDR3 contains 13 residues. V dropped 2 bases and J dropped 3 bases, with 7 bases sitting between them. The CDR3 nucleotides read TGTGCCAGCAGCCAACAAAAGGACACTGAAGCTTTCTTT. As protein: CASSQQKDTEAFF. The full variable domain, in which reference TRBV3-1 and TRBJ1-1 provide the parts outside the CDR3, is DTAVSQTPKYLVTQMGNDKSIKCEQNLGHDTMYWYKQDSKKFLKIMFSYNNKELIINETVPNRFSPKSPDKAHLNLHINSLELGDSAVYFCASSQQKDTEAFFGQGTRLTVV.

The chain has TRBV10-3 and TRBJ2-7, with TRBD2 matching 13 bases. V lost 4 bases, J lost 4 bases, and 1 base stayed unmatched. The CDR3 is 14 amino acids. Germline V gene sequence: CDR1 ENHRY, CDR2 SYGVKD. CDR3 protein: CAISGTSGGYEQYF. The CDR3 bases are TGTGCCATCAGTGGGACTAGCGGGGGTTACGAGCAGTACTTC.